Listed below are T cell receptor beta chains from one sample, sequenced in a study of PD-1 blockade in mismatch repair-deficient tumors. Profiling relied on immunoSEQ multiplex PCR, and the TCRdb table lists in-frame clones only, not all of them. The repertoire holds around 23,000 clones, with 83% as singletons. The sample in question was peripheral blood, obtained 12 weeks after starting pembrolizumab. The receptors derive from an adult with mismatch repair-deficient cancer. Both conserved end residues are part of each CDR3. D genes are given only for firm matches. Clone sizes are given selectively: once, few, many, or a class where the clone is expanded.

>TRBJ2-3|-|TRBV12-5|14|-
TGTGCTAGTGTATGGGGCACTAGCACAGATACGCAGTATTTT
CASVWGTSTDTQYF
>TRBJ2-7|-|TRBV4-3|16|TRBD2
TGCGCCAGCAGCCAAGATCGGGCTAGCGGGGCCTACGAGCAGTACTTC
CASSQDRASGAYEQYF
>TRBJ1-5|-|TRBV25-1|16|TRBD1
TGTGCCAGCAGTGATGGTGACAGGGGAGGCAATCAGCCCCAGCATTTT
CASSDGDRGGNQPQHF
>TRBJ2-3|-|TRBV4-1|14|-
TGCGCCAGCAGCCTCAACGGTCCCTTGGGTACGCAGTATTTT
CASSLNGPLGTQYF
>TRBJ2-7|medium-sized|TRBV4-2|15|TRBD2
TGTGCCAGCAGCCAAGGTCTAGCGGGAGGGCACGAGCAGTACTTC
CASSQGLAGGHEQYF
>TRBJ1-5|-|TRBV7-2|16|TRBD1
TGTGCCAGCAGCTTAACGGGACAGGGAAGTGGACAGCCCCAGCATTTT
CASSLTGQGSGQPQHF
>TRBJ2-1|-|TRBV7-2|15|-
TGTGCCAGCAGTACTTACGGGGGCTCCTACAATGAGCAGTTCTTC
CASSTYGGSYNEQFF
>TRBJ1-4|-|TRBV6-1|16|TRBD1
TGTGCCAGCAGTGAAACCCGTGGGACAGGTCGGGAAAAACTGTTTTTT
CASSETRGTGREKLFF
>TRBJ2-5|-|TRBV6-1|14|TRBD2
TGTGCCAGCAGTGAAGCGGGAGGGCAAGAGACCCAGTACTTC
CASSEAGGQETQYF
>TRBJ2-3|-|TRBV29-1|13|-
TGCAGCGTTGTTGACTACCACACAGATACGCAGTATTTT
CSVVDYHTDTQYF
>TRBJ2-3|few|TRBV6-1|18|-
TGTGCCAGCAGTGAGGCTGCTGGGCGCGGGGCTAGCACAGATACGCAGTATTTT
CASSEAAGRGASTDTQYF
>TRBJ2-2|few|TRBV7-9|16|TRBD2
TGTGCCAGCAGCCCGACTAGCGGGATTGACACCGGGGAGCTGTTTTTT
CASSPTSGIDTGELFF
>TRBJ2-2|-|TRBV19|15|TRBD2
TGTGCCAGTAGTGTTACTAGCGCCTCAAACGGGGAGCTGTTTTTT
CASSVTSASNGELFF
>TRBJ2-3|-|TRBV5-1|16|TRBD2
TGCGCCAGCAGCTTGGAGCGGGAGGCGAGCACAGATACGCAGTATTTT
CASSLEREASTDTQYF
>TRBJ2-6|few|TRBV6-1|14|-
TGTGCCAGCAGAGCTTGGCTCGGGGCCAACGTCCTGACTTTC
CASRAWLGANVLTF
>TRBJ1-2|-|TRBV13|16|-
TGTGCCAGCAGCTTTAGAATGACAGACCCTAACTATGGCTACACCTTC
CASSFRMTDPNYGYTF
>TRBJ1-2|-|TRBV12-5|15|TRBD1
TGTGCTAGTGGTTTGAAAAGGGACAGGGGTTATGGCTACACCTTC
CASGLKRDRGYGYTF
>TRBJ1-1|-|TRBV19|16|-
TGTGCCAGTAAAGTGGGGGCGTACCGTGGGAACACTGAAGCTTTCTTT
CASKVGAYRGNTEAFF
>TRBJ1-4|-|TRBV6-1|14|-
TGTGCCAGCAGTGGGGGGCAAGGTAATGAAAAACTGTTTTTT
CASSGGQGNEKLFF
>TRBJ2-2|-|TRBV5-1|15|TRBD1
TGCGCCAGCAGGGTGACGCGGCAGGGGGCCGGGGAGCTGTTTTTT
CASRVTRQGAGELFF
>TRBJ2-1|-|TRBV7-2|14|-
TGTGCCAGCAGCTTTAAAACTGGCTACAATGAGCAGTTCTTC
CASSFKTGYNEQFF
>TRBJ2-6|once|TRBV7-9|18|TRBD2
TGTGCCAGCAGCCCCCGTGTAGCGGGCCATACTGGGGCCAACGTCCTGACTTTC
CASSPRVAGHTGANVLTF
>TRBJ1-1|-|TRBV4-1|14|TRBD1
TGCGCCAGCAGTCTTGGACAGGTTGACACTGAAGCTTTCTTT
CASSLGQVDTEAFF
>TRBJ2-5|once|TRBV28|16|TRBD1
TGTGCCAGCAGTCCGATCGGACAGGGGGTCCAAGAGACCCAGTACTTC
CASSPIGQGVQETQYF
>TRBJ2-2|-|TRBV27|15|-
TGTGCCAGCAGTTTATCATTTCGGAGCACCGGGGAGCTGTTTTTT
CASSLSFRSTGELFF
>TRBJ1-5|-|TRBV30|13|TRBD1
TGTGCCTGGACAAGGACAGGAAGCCAGCCCCAGCATTTT
CAWTRTGSQPQHF
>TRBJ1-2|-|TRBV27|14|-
TGTGCCAGCAGTTTATTACCGGGGGATGTTGGCTACACCTTC
CASSLLPGDVGYTF
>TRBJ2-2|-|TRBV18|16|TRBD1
TGTGCCAGCTCACCCCCGGGACAGGGGGCCACCGGGGAGCTGTTTTTT
CASSPPGQGATGELFF
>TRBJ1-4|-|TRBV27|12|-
TGTGCCAGCAGGAGGGGTGGCGAAAAACTGTTTTTT
CASRRGGEKLFF
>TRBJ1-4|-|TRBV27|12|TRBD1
TGTGCCAGCGGGACAGGGTACGAAAAACTGTTTTTT
CASGTGYEKLFF
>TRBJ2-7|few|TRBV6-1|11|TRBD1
TGTGCCACGCGGACAGGGAGAGAGCAGTACTTC
CATRTGREQYF
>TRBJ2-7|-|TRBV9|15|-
TGTGCCAGCAGCGTAGGCCAGGGGAGATTCTACGAGCAGTACTTC
CASSVGQGRFYEQYF
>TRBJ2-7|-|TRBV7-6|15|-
TGTGCCAGCAGCTTAGAGTCAGGGGCGACGTACGAGCAGTACTTC
CASSLESGATYEQYF
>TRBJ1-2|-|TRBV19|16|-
TGTGCCAGTAGTATGAGGGGAAGCAGGGTGAACTATGGCTACACCTTC
CASSMRGSRVNYGYTF
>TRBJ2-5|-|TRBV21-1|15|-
TGTGCCGCCCCGACCGCCCCCGCCGAACAAGAGACCCAGTACTTC
CAAPTAPAEQETQYF
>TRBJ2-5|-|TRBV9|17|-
TGTGCCAGCAGCGTACGAGAGGGTGGCGACGTCCAAGAGACCCAGTACTTC
CASSVREGGDVQETQYF
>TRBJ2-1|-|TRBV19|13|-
TGTGCCAGTAGTAGAAGGGACATTAATGAGCAGTTCTTC
CASSRRDINEQFF
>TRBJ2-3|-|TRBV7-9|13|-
TGTGCCAGCAGCTTAGCTACGACAGATACGCAGTATTTT
CASSLATTDTQYF
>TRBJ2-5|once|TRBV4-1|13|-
TGCGCCAGCAGCCGCGGGTTTCAAGAGACCCAGTACTTC
CASSRGFQETQYF
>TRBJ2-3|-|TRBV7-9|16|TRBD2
TGTGCCAGCAGCCCCCCCGTGGGGGGGTTCACAGATACGCAGTATTTT
CASSPPVGGFTDTQYF
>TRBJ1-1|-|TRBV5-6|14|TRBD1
TGTGCCAGCAGCTGGGACAGACTGAACACTGAAGCTTTCTTT
CASSWDRLNTEAFF
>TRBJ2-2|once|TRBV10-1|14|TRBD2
TGCGCCAGCAGTCGGACTAGCGGGCCCGGGGAGCTGTTTTTT
CASSRTSGPGELFF
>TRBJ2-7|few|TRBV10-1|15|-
TGCGCCAGCAGTATCGACAGCCTAAGCTCCTACGAGCAGTACTTC
CASSIDSLSSYEQYF
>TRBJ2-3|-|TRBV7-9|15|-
TGTGCCAGCAGCTTAGAGGCCCATAGCACAGATACGCAGTATTTT
CASSLEAHSTDTQYF
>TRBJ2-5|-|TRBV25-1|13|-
TGTGCCAGCAGTGACAGATTCCAAGAGACCCAGTACTTC
CASSDRFQETQYF
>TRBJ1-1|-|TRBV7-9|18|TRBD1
TGTGCCAGCAGCTTACGACAGGGACAGGGTCTATTGAACACTGAAGCTTTCTTT
CASSLRQGQGLLNTEAFF
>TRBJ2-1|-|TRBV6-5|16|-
TGTGCCAGCAGTTACTCAGCAGGTTCCTCCTACAATGAGCAGTTCTTC
CASSYSAGSSYNEQFF
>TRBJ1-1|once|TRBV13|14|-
TGTGCCAGCAGCTTGGGGGGGATGAACACTGAAGCTTTCTTT
CASSLGGMNTEAFF
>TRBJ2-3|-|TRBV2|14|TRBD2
TGTGCCAGCAGCGCTGGGGGGGGCACAGATACGCAGTATTTT
CASSAGGGTDTQYF
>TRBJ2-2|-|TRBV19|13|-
TGTGCCGGGGGTGGAAGCGAGACCGGGGAGCTGTTTTTT
CAGGGSETGELFF
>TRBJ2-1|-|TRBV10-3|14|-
TGTGCCATCAGTGAGTCGATCGACTACAATGAGCAGTTCTTC
CAISESIDYNEQFF
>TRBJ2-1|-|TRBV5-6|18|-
TGTGCCAGCACTCCTACAATGCTAGCCACCTCGAGCTACAATGAGCAGTTCTTC
CASTPTMLATSSYNEQFF